A selection of T cell receptor beta chains follows, all from one sample in a study of monozygotic twins with inflammatory bowel disease. TCRdb reanalyzed the 5' RACE reads, giving one entry per CDR3 protein sequence and no DNA. Recorded here are around 380,000 distinct CDR3 sequences; the top ten clones represent 2% to 2.5%. The sample consisted of blood. These TCRs come from a human donor with ulcerative colitis or Crohn's disease, or a healthy co-twin of an affected twin (not recorded which). Each CDR3 is given with its conserved first and last residue.

>TRBV3-1|TRBJ2-7
CASSQTSGGTYEQYF
>TRBV5-4|TRBJ2-2
CASSRGLAETGELFF
>TRBV5-1|TRBJ2-7
CASSLSGTGRHEQYF
>TRBV4-3|TRBJ2-3
CASSQDGGGLRTDTQYF
>TRBV20-1|TRBJ1-6
CSASIQGASNSPLHF
>TRBV7-8|TRBJ2-7
CASSLGRLGTYEQYF
>TRBV19|TRBJ1-2
CASSIVSTGYTF
>TRBV20-1|TRBJ1-5
CSAREGVEQLNQPQHF
>TRBV7-9|TRBJ2-7
CASSLKGQAQYF
>TRBV28|TRBJ2-1
CASSGMVGSGNEQFF
>TRBV10-3|TRBJ2-1
CAISVRASGRIYEQFF
>TRBV3-1|TRBJ1-2
CASNNQGVVGYTF
>TRBV29-1|TRBJ1-1
CSVKETLNPNTEAFF
>TRBV9|TRBJ2-3
CASSAWGTDTQYF
>TRBV13|TRBJ2-2
CASSPTWTSGGFTGELFF
>TRBV3-1|TRBJ2-7
CASAPGQGTNEQYF
>TRBV11-2|TRBJ2-3
CASSLPGPRTDTQYF
>TRBV10-3|TRBJ2-5
CAISATGGSRETQYF
>TRBV7-8|TRBJ2-1
CASSFLAGGFHNEQFF
>TRBV27|TRBJ2-7
CASSYQQGFTYEQYF
>TRBV30|TRBJ2-5
CAWSVPTGRQETQYF
>TRBV5-1|TRBJ2-2
CASSPDGPGELFF
>TRBV12-3/TRBV12-4|TRBJ1-1
CASSLQGFPEAFF
>TRBV27|TRBJ2-7
CASSRQLTSYEQYF
>TRBV5-4|TRBJ2-3
CASTRSGVTTDTQYF
>TRBV11-2|TRBJ1-1
CASSPTIIAEAFF
>TRBV10-3|TRBJ2-3
CAISPDRVGTDTQYF
>TRBV20-1|TRBJ2-4
CSAGPPGLDSNIQYF
>TRBV20-1|TRBJ1-1
CSAEGTGIEAFF
>TRBV5-1|TRBJ2-7
CASSLDTSGVYYEQYF
>TRBV19|TRBJ2-1
CASTGTSGSNEQFF
>TRBV5-6|TRBJ2-1
CASSLVPDEQFF
>TRBV6-6|TRBJ1-5
CASSRDRQQPQHF
>TRBV6-1|TRBJ1-4
CASRPPGQLNEKLFF
>TRBV5-1|TRBJ2-3
CASSLGIQARTDTQYF
>TRBV19|TRBJ1-5
CASDHNRGGNQPQHF